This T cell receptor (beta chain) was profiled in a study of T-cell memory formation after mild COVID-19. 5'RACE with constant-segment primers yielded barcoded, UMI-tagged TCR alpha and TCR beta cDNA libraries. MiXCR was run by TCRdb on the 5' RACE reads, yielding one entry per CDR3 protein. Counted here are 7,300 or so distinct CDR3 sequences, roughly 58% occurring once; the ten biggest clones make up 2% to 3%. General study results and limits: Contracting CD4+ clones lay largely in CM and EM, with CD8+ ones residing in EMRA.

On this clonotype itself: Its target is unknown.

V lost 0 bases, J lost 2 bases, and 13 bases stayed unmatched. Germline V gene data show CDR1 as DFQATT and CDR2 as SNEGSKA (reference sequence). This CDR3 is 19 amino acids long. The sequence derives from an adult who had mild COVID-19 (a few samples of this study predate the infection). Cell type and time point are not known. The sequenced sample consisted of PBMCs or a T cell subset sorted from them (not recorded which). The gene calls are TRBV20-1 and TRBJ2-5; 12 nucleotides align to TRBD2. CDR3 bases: TGCAGTGCTAGAGATCGGCTAGCGGGGGGGAAGGTGGGTCAAGAGACCCAGTACTTC. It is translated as CSARDRLAGGKVGQETQYF.